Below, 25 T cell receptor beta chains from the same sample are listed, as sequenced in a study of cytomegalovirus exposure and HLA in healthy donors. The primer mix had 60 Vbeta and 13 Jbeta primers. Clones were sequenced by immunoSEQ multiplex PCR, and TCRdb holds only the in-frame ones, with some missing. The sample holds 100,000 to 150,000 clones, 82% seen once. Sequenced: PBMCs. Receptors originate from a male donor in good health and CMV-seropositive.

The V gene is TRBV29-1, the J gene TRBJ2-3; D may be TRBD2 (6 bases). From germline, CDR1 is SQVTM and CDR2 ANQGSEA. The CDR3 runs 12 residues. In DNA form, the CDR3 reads TGCCGCGGGGCTGATAGCACAGATACGCAGTATTTT. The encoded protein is CRGADSTDTQYF.

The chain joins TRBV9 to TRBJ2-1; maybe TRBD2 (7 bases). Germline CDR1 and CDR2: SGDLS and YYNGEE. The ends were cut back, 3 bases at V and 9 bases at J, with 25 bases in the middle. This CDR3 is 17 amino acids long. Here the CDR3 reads CASSAPQRDTLSGEQFF. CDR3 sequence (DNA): TGTGCCAGCAGCGCCCCCCAGCGGGACACCCTCTCGGGTGAGCAGTTCTTC.

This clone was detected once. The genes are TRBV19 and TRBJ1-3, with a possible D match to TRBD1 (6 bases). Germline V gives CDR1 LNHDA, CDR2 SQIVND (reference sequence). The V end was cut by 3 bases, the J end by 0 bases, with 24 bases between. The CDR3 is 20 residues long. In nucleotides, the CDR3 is TGTGCCAGTAGTATTAGAGGATATCTTCACAGGGCGTTCTCTGGAAACACCATATATTTT. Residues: CASSIRGYLHRAFSGNTIYF.

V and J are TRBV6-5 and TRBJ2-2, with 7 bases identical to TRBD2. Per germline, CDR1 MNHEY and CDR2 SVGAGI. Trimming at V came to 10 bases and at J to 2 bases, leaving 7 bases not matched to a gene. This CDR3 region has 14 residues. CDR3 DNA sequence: TGTGCCACTAGGCAGGGACTAAACACCGGGGAGCTGTTTTTT. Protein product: CATRQGLNTGELFF.

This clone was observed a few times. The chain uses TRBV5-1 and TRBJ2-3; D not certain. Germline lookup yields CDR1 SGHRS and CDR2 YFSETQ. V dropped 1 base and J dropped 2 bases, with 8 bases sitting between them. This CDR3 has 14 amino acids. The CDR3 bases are TGCGCCAGCAGCTTGAATAGCTACACAGATACGCAGTATTTT. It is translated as CASSLNSYTDTQYF.

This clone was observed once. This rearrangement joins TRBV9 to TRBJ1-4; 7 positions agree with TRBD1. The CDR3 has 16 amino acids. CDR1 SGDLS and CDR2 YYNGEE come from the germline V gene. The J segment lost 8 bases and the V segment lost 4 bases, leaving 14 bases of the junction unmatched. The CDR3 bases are TGTGCCAGCAGCAAGTGGGGACAGCCCATGGAGGAAAAACTGTTTTTT. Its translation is CASSKWGQPMEEKLFF.

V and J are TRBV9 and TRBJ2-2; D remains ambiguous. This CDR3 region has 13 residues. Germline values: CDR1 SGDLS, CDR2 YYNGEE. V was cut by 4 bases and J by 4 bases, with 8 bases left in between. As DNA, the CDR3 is TGTGCCAGCAGCCCAGAGGTCACCGGGGAGCTGTTTTTT. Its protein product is CASSPEVTGELFF. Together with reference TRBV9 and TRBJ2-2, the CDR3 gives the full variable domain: DSGVTQTPKHLITATGQRVTLRCSPRSGDLSVYWYQQSLDQGLQFLIQYYNGEERAKGNILERFSAQQFPDLHSELNLSSLELGDSALYFCASSPEVTGELFFGEGSRLTVL.

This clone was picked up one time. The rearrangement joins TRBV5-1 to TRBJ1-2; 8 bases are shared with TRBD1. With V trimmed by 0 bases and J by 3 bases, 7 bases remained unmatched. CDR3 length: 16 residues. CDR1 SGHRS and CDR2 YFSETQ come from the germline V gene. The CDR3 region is CASSLDGQGGDYGYTF. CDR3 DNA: TGCGCCAGCAGCTTGGACGGACAGGGTGGAGACTATGGCTACACCTTC.

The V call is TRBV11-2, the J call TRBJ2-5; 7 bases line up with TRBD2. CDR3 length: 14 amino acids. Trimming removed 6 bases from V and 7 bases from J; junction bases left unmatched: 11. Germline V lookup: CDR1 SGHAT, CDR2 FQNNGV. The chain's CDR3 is CASRSLREPLTQYF. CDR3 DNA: TGTGCCAGCAGAAGTTTGCGGGAGCCCTTGACCCAGTACTTC.

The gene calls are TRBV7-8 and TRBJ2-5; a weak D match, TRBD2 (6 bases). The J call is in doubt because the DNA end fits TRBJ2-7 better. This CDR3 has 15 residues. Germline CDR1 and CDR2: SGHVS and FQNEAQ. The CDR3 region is CASSIYVGGGYEQYF. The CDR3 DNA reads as TGTGCCAGCAGTATTTACGTCGGGGGTGGCTACGAGCAGTACTTC.

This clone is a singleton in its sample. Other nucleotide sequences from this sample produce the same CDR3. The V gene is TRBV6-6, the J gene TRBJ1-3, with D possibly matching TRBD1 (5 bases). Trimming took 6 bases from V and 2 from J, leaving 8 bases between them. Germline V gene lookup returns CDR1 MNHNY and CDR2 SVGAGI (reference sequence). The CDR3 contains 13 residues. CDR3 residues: CASSGGAGNTIYF. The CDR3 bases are TGTGCCAGCAGCGGGGGGGCTGGAAACACCATATATTTT.

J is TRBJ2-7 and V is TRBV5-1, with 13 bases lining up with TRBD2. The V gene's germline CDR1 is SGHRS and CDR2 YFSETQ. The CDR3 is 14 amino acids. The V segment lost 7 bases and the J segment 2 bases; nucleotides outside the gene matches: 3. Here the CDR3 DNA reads TGCGCCAGCGGGGGACTAGCGGGACCCTACGAGCAGTACTTC. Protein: CASGGLAGPYEQYF.

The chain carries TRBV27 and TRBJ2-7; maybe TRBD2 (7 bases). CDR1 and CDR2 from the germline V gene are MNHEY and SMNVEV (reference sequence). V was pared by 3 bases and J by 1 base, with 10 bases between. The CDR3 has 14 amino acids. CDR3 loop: CASSFGGASYEQYF. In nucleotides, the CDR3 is TGTGCCAGCAGTTTTGGGGGGGCTTCCTACGAGCAGTACTTC.

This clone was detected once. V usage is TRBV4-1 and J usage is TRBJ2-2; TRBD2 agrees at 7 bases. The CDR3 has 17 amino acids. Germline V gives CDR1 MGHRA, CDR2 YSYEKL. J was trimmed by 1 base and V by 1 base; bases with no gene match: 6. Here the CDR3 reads CASSQGLAGMNTGELFF. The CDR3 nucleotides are TGCGCCAGCAGCCAAGGGTTAGCGGGCATGAACACCGGGGAGCTGTTTTTT.

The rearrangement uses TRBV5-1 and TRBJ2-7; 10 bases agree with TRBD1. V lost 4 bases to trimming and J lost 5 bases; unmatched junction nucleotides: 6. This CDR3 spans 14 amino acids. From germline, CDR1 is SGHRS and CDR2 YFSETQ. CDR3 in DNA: TGCGCCAGCAGCCGACAGGGGGCGTCGAACGAGCAGTACTTC. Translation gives CASSRQGASNEQYF.

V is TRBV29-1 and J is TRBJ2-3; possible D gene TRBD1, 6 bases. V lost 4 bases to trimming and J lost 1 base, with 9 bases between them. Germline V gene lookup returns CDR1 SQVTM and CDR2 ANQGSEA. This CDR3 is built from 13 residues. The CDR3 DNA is TGCAGCGTTGTACAGGGTGGCACAGATACGCAGTATTTT. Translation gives CSVVQGGTDTQYF.

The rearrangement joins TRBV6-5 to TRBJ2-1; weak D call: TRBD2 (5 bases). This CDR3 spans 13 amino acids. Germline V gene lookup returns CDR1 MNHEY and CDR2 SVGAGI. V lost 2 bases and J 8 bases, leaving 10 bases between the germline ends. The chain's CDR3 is CASSYNPGDEQFF. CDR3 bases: TGTGCCAGCAGTTACAACCCCGGGGATGAGCAGTTCTTC.

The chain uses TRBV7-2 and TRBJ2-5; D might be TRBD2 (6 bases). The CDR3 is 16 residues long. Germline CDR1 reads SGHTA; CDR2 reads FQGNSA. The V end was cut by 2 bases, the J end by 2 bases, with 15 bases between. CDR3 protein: CASSLLVGGGQETQYF. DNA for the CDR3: TGTGCCAGCAGCTTATTGGTCGGGGGTGGGCAAGAGACCCAGTACTTC.

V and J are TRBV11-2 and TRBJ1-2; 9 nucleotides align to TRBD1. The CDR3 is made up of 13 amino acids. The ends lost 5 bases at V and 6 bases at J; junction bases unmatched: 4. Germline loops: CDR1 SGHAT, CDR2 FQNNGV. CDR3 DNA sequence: TGTGCCAGCAGCCAAAGGACAGGGGATGGCTACACCTTC. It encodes CASSQRTGDGYTF.

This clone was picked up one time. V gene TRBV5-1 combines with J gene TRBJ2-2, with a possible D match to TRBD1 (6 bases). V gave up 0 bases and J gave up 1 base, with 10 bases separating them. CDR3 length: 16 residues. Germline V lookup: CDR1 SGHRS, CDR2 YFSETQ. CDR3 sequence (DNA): TGCGCCAGCAGCTTGGAGGGACATAGGAACACCGGGGAGCTGTTTTTT. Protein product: CASSLEGHRNTGELFF.

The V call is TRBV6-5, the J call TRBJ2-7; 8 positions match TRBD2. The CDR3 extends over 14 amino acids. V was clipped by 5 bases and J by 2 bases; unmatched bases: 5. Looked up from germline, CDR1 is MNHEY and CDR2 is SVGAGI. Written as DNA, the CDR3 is TGTGCCAGCAGTCAGAGCGGGAGAGCCTACGAGCAGTACTTC. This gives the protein CASSQSGRAYEQYF.

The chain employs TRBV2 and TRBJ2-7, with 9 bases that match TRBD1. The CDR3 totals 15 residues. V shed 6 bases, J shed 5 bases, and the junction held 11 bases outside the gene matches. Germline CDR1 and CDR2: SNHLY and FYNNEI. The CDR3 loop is CASRGQGKTTHEQYF. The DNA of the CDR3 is TGTGCCAGCAGAGGACAGGGGAAAACAACCCACGAGCAGTACTTC.

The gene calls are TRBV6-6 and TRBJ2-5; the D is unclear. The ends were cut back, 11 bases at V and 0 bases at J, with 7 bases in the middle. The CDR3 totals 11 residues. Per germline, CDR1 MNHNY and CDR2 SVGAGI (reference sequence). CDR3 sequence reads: CASKHQETQYF. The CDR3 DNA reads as TGTGCCTCCAAGCACCAAGAGACCCAGTACTTC.

CDR3 protein: CASSLGWRNEQFF. The CDR3 nucleotides are TGTGCCAGCAGTTTGGGTTGGCGGAATGAGCAGTTCTTC. This sequence joins TRBV28 and TRBJ2-1; D remains unclear. CDR3 length equals 13 residues. The V end lost 3 bases, the J end lost 7 bases, and 10 bases lay between the germline ends. CDR1 and CDR2 from the germline V gene are MDHEN and SYDVKM.

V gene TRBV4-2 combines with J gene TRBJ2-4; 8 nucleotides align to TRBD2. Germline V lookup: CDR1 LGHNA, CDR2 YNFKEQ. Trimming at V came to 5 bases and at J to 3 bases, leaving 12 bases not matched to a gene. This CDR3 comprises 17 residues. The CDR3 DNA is TGTGCCAGCAGCTTTCGTAGCGGGGCCGGTGGCAAAAACATTCAGTACTTC. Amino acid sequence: CASSFRSGAGGKNIQYF.